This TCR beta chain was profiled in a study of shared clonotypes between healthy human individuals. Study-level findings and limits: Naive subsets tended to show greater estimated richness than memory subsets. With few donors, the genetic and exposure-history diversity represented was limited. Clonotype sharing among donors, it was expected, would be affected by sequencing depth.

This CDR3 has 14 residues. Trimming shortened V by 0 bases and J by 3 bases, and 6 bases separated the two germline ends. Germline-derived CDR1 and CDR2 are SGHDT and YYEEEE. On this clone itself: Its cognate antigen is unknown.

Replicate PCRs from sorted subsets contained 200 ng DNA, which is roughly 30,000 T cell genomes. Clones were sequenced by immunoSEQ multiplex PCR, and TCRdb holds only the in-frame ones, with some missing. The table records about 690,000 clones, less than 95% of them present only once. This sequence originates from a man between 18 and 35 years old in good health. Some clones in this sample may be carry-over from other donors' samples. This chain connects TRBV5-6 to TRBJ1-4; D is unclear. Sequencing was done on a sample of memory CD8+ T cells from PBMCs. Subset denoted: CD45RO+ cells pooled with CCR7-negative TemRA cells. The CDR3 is CASSLGAANEKLFF. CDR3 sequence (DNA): TGTGCCAGCAGCTTGGGGGCGGCTAATGAAAAACTGTTTTTT.